The 8 T cell receptor beta chains given below trace back to one sample, sequenced in a study of tumor and adjacent non-tumor tissue in lung cancer. A modified ARM-PCR protocol with three rounds of nested PCR amplified TCRbeta. Via MiXCR, TCRdb re-called the multiplex PCR reads, giving one row per CDR3 protein. The table records about 79,000 distinct CDR3 sequences, 72% of them present only once. The template was RNA from unsorted bulk tissue. The source material was lung tumor tissue. These receptors were obtained from a middle-aged woman with non-small cell lung cancer.

A word on this clonotype: At one end, the junction sequence differs from germline, possibly due to a read error. The chain employs TRBV12-3 or TRBV12-4 and TRBJ1-5; no definite D call. CDR3 length: 14 residues. DNA of the CDR3: TGTGCTGGCAGTTTCCTAGGCCTCAATCAGCCTCAGCATTTT. Its protein is CAGSFLGLNQPQHF.

The rearrangement uses TRBV11-3 and TRBJ2-4, with D perhaps TRBD1 (5 bases). This CDR3 spans 17 amino acids. The V end was cut by 5 bases, the J end by 12 bases, with 29 bases between. Germline values: CDR1 SGHNT, CDR2 YENEEA. DNA of the CDR3: TGTGCCAGCAGCGGATGGGGCACCCGGTTGCCCAAAATCAATCAGTACTTC. Translation gives CASSGWGTRLPKINQYF.

Regarding this clonotype: The junction departs from germline at one end; a sequencing error may be responsible. The rearrangement joins TRBV4-2 to TRBJ1-2, with D uncertain. In germline, CDR1 is LGHNA, CDR2 YNFKEQ. The CDR3 totals 17 residues. The CDR3 is CVSSQEPGTTINYGYTF. DNA of the CDR3: TGTGTCAGCAGCCAAGAACCCGGTACAACGATTAACTATGGTTACACCTTC.

Turning to this clonotype: One end of the junction varies from germline; a read error may be responsible. The rearrangement links TRBV11-2 to TRBJ2-3, with D maybe TRBD1 (6 bases). The CDR3 is made up of 14 amino acids. Germline V gene data show CDR1 as SGHAT and CDR2 as FQNNGV. CDR3 loop: CVSSRAGTDSTQYF. CDR3 sequence (DNA): TGTGTCAGCAGTCGCGCGGGCACGGACAGTACGCAGTATTTT.

Concerning this clonotype: Since the CDR3 does not end with the conserved phenylalanine or tryptophan, this likely comes from a read error. The V and J genes are TRBV20-1 and TRBJ2-5, with 11 bases fitting TRBD2. J was trimmed by 7 bases and V by 4 bases; bases with no gene match: 8. The CDR3 totals 14 residues. Germline V CDR1 and CDR2: DFQATT, SNEGSKA (reference sequence). CDR3 sequence (DNA): TGCAGTGCTATAGGACTAGCGGGTTATGGGACCCAGTACTTA. Amino acid sequence: CSAIGLAGYGTQYL.

A remark on this clonotype: Mismatch with germline at one junction end may stem from a read error. J is TRBJ2-5 and V is TRBV20-1; 9 bases align to TRBD2. This CDR3 contains 13 residues. Per germline, CDR1 DFQATT and CDR2 SNEGSKA (reference sequence). DNA for the CDR3: TGCAGCGCTAGAGCGCGGGGGGGAGAGTCCCAGTACTTC. This sequence encodes CSARARGGESQYF.

This clonotype was seen ten or more times. The J gene is TRBJ2-2, the V gene TRBV5-4; no firm D call. This CDR3 is 15 amino acids long. CDR1 SGHNT and CDR2 YYREEE come from the germline V gene (reference sequence). Trimming removed 0 bases at V and 2 bases at J, with 8 bases between. The CDR3: CASSLDGSNTGELFF. CDR3 nucleotides: TGTGCCAGCAGCTTGGACGGGTCCAACACCGGGGAGCTGTTTTTT.

J is TRBJ1-6 and V is TRBV4-2; TRBD1 matches 7 bases. Germline V lookup: CDR1 LGHNA, CDR2 YNFKEQ. This CDR3 is built from 16 residues. The V segment lost 6 bases and the J segment 16 bases; nucleotides outside the gene matches: 21. The CDR3 DNA follows: TGTGCCAGCAGTCCCTGTCAGACAGGGAGAAATTCACATCTCCACTTT. Its protein product is CASSPCQTGRNSHLHF.